This T cell receptor (beta chain) was sequenced for a study of OX40 agonist ivuxolimab in advanced cancers. Study in general: Males comprised around four fifths of the group, whose mean age was about 61 years (range roughly 23 to 80).

The data were produced by immunoSEQ multiplex PCR, yet TCRdb's version contains in-frame clones alone and is incomplete. The profile shows 60,000 to 85,000 clones, over 85% of them singletons. CDR1 is MNHEY, CDR2 SMNVEV, per germline (reference sequence). Trimming stripped 0 bases from V and 0 bases from J, with 6 bases between. The CDR3 runs 14 residues. The material sequenced was CD4+ or CD8+ T cells sorted from blood, taken in a trial of the OX40 agonist ivuxolimab. The chain carries TRBV27 and TRBJ2-7; no clear D. This receptor was obtained from an adult with an advanced solid tumor such as melanoma, head and neck, liver or kidney cancer. CDR3 DNA: TGTGCCAGCAGTTTATCGAGCTCCTCCTACGAGCAGTACTTC. Protein: CASSLSSSSYEQYF.